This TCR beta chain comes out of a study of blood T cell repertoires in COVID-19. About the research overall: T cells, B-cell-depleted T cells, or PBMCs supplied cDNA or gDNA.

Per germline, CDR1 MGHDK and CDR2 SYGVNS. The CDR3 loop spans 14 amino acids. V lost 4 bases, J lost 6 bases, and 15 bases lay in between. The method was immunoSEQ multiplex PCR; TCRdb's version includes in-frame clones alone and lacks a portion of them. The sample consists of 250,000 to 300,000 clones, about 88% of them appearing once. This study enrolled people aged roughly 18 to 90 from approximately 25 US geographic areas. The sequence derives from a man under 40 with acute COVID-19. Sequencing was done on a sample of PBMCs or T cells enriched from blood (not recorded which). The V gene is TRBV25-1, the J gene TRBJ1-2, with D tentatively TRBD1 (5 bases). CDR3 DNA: TGTGCCAGCAGTGTAAGACAGCTTATCCATGGCTACACCTTC. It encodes CASSVRQLIHGYTF.